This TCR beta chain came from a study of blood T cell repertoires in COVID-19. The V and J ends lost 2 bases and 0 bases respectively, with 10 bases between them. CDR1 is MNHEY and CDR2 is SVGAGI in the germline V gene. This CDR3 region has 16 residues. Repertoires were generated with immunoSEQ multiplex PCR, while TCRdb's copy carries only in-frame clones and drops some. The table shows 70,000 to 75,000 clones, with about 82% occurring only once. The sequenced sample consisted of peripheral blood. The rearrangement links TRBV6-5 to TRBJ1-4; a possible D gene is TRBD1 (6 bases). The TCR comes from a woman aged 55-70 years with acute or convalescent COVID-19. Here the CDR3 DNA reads TGTGCCAGCAGTTACGGACAGACCGCAACTAATGAAAAACTGTTTTTT. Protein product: CASSYGQTATNEKLFF.